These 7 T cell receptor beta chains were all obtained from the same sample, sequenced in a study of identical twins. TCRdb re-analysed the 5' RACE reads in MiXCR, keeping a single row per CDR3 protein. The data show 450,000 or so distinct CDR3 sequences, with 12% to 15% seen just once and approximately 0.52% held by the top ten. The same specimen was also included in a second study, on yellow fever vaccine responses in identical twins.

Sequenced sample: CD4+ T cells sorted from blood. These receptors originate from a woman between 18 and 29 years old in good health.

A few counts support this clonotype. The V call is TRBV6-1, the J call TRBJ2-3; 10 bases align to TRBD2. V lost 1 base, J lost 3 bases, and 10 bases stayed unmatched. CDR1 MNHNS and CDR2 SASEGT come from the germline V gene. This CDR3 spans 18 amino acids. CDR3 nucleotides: TGTGCCAGCAGTGAAGTCAGCGGGAGGGCCTTAGGAACAGATACGCAGTATTTT. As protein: CASSEVSGRALGTDTQYF.

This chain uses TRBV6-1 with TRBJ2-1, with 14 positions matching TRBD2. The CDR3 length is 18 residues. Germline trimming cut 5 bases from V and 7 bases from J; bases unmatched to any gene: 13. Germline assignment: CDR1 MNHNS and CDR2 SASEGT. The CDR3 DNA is TGTGCCAGCAGTCGCGGGACTAGCGGGAGATCCCAGGGGAATGAGCAGTTCTTC. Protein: CASSRGTSGRSQGNEQFF.

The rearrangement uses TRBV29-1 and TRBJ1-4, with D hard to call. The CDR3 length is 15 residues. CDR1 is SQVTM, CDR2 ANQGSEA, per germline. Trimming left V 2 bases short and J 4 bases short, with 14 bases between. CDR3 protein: CSVEFWGSDNEKLFF. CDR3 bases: TGCAGCGTTGAATTCTGGGGATCGGATAATGAAAAACTGTTTTTT.

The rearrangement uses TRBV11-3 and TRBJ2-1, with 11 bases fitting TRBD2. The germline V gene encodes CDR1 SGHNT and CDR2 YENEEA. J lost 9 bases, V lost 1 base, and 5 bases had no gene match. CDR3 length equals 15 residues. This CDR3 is CASSLALAGVSEQFF. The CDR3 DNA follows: TGTGCCAGCAGCTTAGCACTAGCGGGAGTCAGTGAGCAGTTCTTC.

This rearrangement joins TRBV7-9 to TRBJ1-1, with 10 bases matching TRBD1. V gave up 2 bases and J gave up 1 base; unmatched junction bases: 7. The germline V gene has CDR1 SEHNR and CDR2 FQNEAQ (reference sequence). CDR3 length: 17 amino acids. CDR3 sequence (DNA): TGTGCCAGCAGCTTACCTATAAGACAGGGGGCGAACACTGAAGCTTTCTTT. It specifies CASSLPIRQGANTEAFF.

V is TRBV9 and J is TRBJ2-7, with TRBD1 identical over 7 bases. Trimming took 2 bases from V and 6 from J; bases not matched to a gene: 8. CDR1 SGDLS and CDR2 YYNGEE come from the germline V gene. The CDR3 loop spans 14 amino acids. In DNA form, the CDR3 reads TGTGCCAGCAGCGTGACAGGGAAGCCAGTCGAGCAGTACTTC. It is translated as CASSVTGKPVEQYF.

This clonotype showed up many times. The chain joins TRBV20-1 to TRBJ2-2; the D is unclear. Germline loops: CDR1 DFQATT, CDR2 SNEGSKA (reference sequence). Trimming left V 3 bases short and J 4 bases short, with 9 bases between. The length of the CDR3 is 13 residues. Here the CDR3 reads CSASPSGTGELFF. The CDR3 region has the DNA TGCAGTGCTAGCCCCTCGGGCACCGGGGAGCTGTTTTTT.